This T cell receptor (beta chain) was observed in a study of cytomegalovirus exposure and HLA in healthy donors. Background on the study: T cells numbering about 180 million yielded some 100 million unique TCR beta sequences in an earlier analysis. Unique TCRs from HLA-typed donors, 70 million to 85 million of them, were held in an early data release.

13 Jbeta primers and 60 Vbeta primers were used for the PCR. The method was immunoSEQ multiplex PCR; TCRdb's version includes in-frame clones alone and lacks a portion of them. The sample holds roughly 120,000 clones; 75% to 80% are singletons and the top ten take 3.6%. Concerning this clone itself: As yet, its antigen is unknown.

General study findings and limits: The CMV antigen specificity of a few CMV-associated chains was confirmed through in vitro analysis. Most of the TCR beta V segments (in an earlier analysis) were productive either about 90% or about 30% of the time.

Per the germline V gene, CDR1 is SQVTM and CDR2 is ANQGSEA. This CDR3 has 12 residues. The source is a man aged 40-50 years in good health and CMV-seronegative. This chain links TRBV29-1 with TRBJ2-5; TRBD1 agrees at 8 bases. The J call may be wrong; the DNA end is better matched by TRBJ2-7. The sample taken for sequencing was PBMCs. CDR3 bases: TGCAGCGTTGACAGGGGGCCCTACGAGCAGTACTTC. Its translation is CSVDRGPYEQYF.